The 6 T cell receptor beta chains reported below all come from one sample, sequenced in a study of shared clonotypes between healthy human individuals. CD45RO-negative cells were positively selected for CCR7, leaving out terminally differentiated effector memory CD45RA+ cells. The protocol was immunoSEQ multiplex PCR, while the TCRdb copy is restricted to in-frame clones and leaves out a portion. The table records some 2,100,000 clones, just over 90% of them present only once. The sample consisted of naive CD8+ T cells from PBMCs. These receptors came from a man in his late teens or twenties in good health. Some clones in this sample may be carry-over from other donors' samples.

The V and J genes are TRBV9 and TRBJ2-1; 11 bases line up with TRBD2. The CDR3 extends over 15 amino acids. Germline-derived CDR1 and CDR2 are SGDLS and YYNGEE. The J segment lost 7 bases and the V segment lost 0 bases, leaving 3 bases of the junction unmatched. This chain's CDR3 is CASSVELAGDNEQFF. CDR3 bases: TGTGCCAGCAGCGTAGAACTAGCGGGGGATAATGAGCAGTTCTTC. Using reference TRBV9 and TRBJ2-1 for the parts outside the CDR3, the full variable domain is DSGVTQTPKHLITATGQRVTLRCSPRSGDLSVYWYQQSLDQGLQFLIQYYNGEERAKGNILERFSAQQFPDLHSELNLSSLELGDSALYFCASSVELAGDNEQFFGPGTRLTVL.

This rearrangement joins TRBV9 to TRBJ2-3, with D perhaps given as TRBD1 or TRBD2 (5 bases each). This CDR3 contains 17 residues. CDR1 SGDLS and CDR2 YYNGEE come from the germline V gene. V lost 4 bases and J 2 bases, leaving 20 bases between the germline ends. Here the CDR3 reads CASSFARQPRDTDTQYF. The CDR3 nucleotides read TGTGCCAGCAGCTTCGCTCGACAGCCGAGGGACACAGATACGCAGTATTTT.

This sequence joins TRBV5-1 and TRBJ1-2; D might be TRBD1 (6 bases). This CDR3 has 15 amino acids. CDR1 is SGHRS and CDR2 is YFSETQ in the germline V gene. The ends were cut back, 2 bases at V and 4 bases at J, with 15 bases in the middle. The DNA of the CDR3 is TGCGCCAGCAGCTTTAATACAGGGATGGGCTATGGCTACACCTTC. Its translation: CASSFNTGMGYGYTF.

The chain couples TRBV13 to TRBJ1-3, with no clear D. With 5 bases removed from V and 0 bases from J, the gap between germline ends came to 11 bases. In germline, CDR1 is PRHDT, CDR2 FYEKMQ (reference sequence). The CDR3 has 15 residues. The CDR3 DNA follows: TGTGCCAGCAGCGGCCGGGCCCTCTCTGGAAACACCATATATTTT. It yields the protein CASSGRALSGNTIYF.

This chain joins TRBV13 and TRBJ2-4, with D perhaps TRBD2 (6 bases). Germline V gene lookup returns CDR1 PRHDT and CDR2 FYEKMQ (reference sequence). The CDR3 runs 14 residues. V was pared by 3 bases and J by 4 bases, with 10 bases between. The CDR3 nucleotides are TGTGCCAGCAGCTTTTTTGCGGGGAAAAACATTCAGTACTTC. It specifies CASSFFAGKNIQYF. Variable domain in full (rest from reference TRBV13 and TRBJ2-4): AAGVIQSPRHLIKEKRETATLKCYPIPRHDTVYWYQQGPGQDPQFLISFYEKMQSDKGSIPDRFSAQQFSDYHSELNMSSLELGDSALYFCASSFFAGKNIQYFGAGTRLSVL.

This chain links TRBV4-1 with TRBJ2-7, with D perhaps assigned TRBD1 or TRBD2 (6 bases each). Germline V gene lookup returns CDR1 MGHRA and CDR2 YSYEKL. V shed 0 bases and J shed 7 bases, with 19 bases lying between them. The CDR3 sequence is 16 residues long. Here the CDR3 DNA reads TGCGCCAGCAGCCAAGATTCCGACAGGTCAGGGAGGGAGCAGTACTTC. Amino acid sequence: CASSQDSDRSGREQYF.